The source of this T cell receptor (beta chain) is a study of CD8+CD57+ T cells in acquired aplastic anemia. Looking at the study overall: An average of roughly 3 ug of DNA was obtained from sorted CD4+ and CD8+ cells.

The CDR3 length is 14 residues. CDR1 and CDR2 from the germline V gene are WNHNN and SYGVQD (reference sequence). V dropped 8 bases and J dropped 4; count of bases not matched to a gene: 7. Investigators profiled TCR beta VDJ and CDR3 from genomic DNA template. TCRdb reprocessed the reads with MiXCR, giving one entry per CDR3 protein. The profile covers some 160,000 distinct CDR3 sequences, with roughly 48% appearing a single time and about 2.6% taken by the ten largest. This clonotype has only one observation. The antigen remains unidentified. Those patients picked for sequencing had displayed CD8+CD57+ cell expansion on flow cytometry. When blood sampling took place, the patients had received no therapy. General study results and limits: Roughly 28 was the count of CD8+ CDR3 sequences that patients shared with controls. Patients were compared with controls for CD8+ Simpson's diversity, and no significant difference emerged.

Material for sequencing was sorted CD4+, CD8+, or CD8+CD57+ T cells (not recorded which) from PBMCs. This chain uses TRBV10-1 with TRBJ2-3, with TRBD2 matching over 9 bases. The sequence was collected from a human donor with aplastic anemia. In nucleotides, the CDR3 is TGCGCCAGCTTAATAGGCGGGAGGGCAGATACGCAGTATTTT. Its translation is CASLIGGRADTQYF.